Below are 29 T cell receptor beta chains sequenced from a single sample in a study of cytomegalovirus exposure and HLA in healthy donors. PCR was performed using 60 Vbeta and 13 Jbeta primers. Sequenced by immunoSEQ multiplex PCR; TCRdb stores in-frame clones only, minus some. The repertoire holds about 110,000 clones, roughly four fifths seen once, with about 1.6% in the top ten. The sequenced material came from PBMCs. The receptor source for this set is a man aged 45-65 years in good health and CMV-seronegative.

This chain connects TRBV21-1 to TRBJ2-7; TRBD1 was called by the table and not checked on the DNA. TRBV21-1 is a known pseudogene. The CDR3 length is 15 residues. The CDR3 sequence is CASSKGQGAHYEQYV. The DNA of the CDR3 is TGTGCCAGCAGCAAAGGACAGGGGGCGCATTACGAGCAGTACGTC.

The chain combines TRBV29-1 with TRBJ2-1, with a weak D call TRBD2 (6 bases). The germline V gene encodes CDR1 SQVTM and CDR2 ANQGSEA. V was shortened by 3 bases and J by 9 bases, with 15 bases between the two germline ends. This CDR3 spans 13 amino acids. This CDR3 is CSVDSTRGSEQFF. Here the CDR3 DNA reads TGCAGCGTTGATTCGACCCGGGGGAGTGAGCAGTTCTTC.

This clone was detected many times. This chain links TRBV6-4 with TRBJ2-1; D call uncertain. Germline lookup yields CDR1 MRHNA and CDR2 SNTAGT. The V end lost 1 base, the J end lost 5 bases, and 9 bases lay between the germline ends. The CDR3 covers 14 residues. The CDR3 coding sequence is TGTGCCAGCAGTGACTTCCCCAGAAACAATGAGCAGTTCTTC. It translates to CASSDFPRNNEQFF.

This chain connects TRBV19 to TRBJ1-1; D is possibly TRBD1 (5 bases). With 7 bases removed from V and 4 bases from J, the gap between germline ends came to 13 bases. The length of the CDR3 is 13 residues. Germline assignment: CDR1 LNHDA and CDR2 SQIVND (reference sequence). CDR3 bases: TGTGCCAGTACCTCGGTGGGGGGCACTGAAGCTTTCTTT. Protein: CASTSVGGTEAFF.

The V call is TRBV5-1, the J call TRBJ2-2; 10 bases map to TRBD1. The germline V gene has CDR1 SGHRS and CDR2 YFSETQ. The CDR3 consists of 14 residues. After removal of 4 bases from V and 3 bases from J, the junction contained 0 bases not matched to a gene. The CDR3 DNA is TGCGCCAGCAGCGGGACAGGGGACACCGGGGAGCTGTTTTTT. The encoded protein is CASSGTGDTGELFF.

V gene TRBV5-1 combines with J gene TRBJ2-3; 8 bases fit TRBD2. CDR1 and CDR2 from the germline V gene are SGHRS and YFSETQ. This CDR3 spans 16 amino acids. J gave up 3 bases and V 3 bases, and 9 bases lay outside the gene matches. The CDR3 protein is CASSSTTRGGTDTQYF. CDR3 sequence (DNA): TGCGCCAGCAGCTCCACAACACGGGGGGGGACAGATACGCAGTATTTT.

V usage is TRBV29-1 and J usage is TRBJ2-1; D is undetermined. Trimming removed 1 base at V and 0 bases at J, with 4 bases between. Germline V gives CDR1 SQVTM, CDR2 ANQGSEA. The CDR3 length is 13 residues. The CDR3 sequence is CSVEGSSYNEQFF. Here the CDR3 DNA reads TGCAGCGTTGAAGGGAGCTCCTACAATGAGCAGTTCTTC.

The chain is built from TRBV18 and TRBJ1-1; D may be TRBD1 (5 bases). CDR3 length: 15 amino acids. Germline V CDR1 and CDR2: KGHSH, LQKENI. V was cut by 6 bases and J by 3 bases, with 17 bases left in between. For the CDR3, the DNA is TGTGCCAGCTCGCGTCTGGACACGAGGTACACTGAAGCTTTCTTT. It yields the protein CASSRLDTRYTEAFF.

The chain recombines TRBV5-1 with TRBJ2-1; the match to TRBD2 covers 11 bases. CDR1 and CDR2 from the germline V gene are SGHRS and YFSETQ. This CDR3 contains 16 residues. After removal of 0 bases from V and 9 bases from J, the junction contained 8 bases not matched to a gene. CDR3 sequence reads: CASSLVGLAGGGEQFF. The DNA for the CDR3 is TGCGCCAGCAGCTTGGTAGGGCTAGCGGGGGGAGGTGAGCAGTTCTTC.

This sequence joins TRBV28 and TRBJ2-3, with unresolved D. The V gene's germline CDR1 is MDHEN and CDR2 SYDVKM. This CDR3 region has 14 residues. V lost 3 bases, J lost 1 base, and 8 bases lay in between. CDR3 DNA sequence: TGTGCCAGCAGTTTTGTTTTAGGCACAGATACGCAGTATTTT. This codes for CASSFVLGTDTQYF.

This clone has only one observation. This sequence joins TRBV5-4 and TRBJ1-2; 7 nucleotides match TRBD1. Germline V gene data show CDR1 as SGHNT and CDR2 as YYREEE (reference sequence). CDR3 length equals 13 residues. With V trimmed by 0 bases and J by 12 bases, 8 bases remained unmatched. The CDR3 nucleotides are TGTGCCAGCAGCTTGGAGGGAATAGGGGGCGACACCTTC. This encodes CASSLEGIGGDTF.

V is TRBV6-1 and J is TRBJ1-2, with no clear D. The CDR3 runs 13 residues. Per germline, CDR1 MNHNS and CDR2 SASEGT. V lost 5 bases to trimming and J lost 3 bases, with 10 bases between them. The CDR3 spells CASSLSGDYGYTF. CDR3 DNA sequence: TGTGCCAGCAGTCTATCCGGAGACTATGGCTACACCTTC.

The chain combines TRBV5-8 with TRBJ2-5, with TRBD1 matching 8 bases. The ends lost 1 base at V and 5 bases at J; junction bases unmatched: 7. The germline CDR1 and CDR2 sequences are SGHTS and YDEGEE. The length of the CDR3 is 15 residues. The CDR3 bases are TGTGCCAGCAGCTTGTTCGGACAGGGTGTGGAGACCCAGTACTTC. Protein product: CASSLFGQGVETQYF.

A single count supports this clone. A junction end diverges from the germline sequence, so it may reflect a read error. Written as DNA, the CDR3 is TGTGCTAGCAGCTCGACAGAGAACACTGAAGCTTTCTTT. Protein product: CASSSTENTEAFF. The rearrangement links TRBV7-7 to TRBJ1-1, with D tentatively TRBD1 (5 bases). The CDR3 runs to 13 residues. The germline gives CDR1 SSHAT, CDR2 FNYEAQ (reference sequence).

CDR3 protein: CASSDLYGTDTQYF. CDR3 sequence (DNA): TGTGCCAGCAGTGACCTCTACGGCACAGATACGCAGTATTTT. This chain connects TRBV2 to TRBJ2-3, with no clear D. The CDR3 consists of 14 residues. The V gene lost 3 bases and the J gene lost 1 base, with 8 bases spanning the gap. Germline-derived CDR1 and CDR2 are SNHLY and FYNNEI.

The V call is TRBV6-1, the J call TRBJ2-7; 9 bases match TRBD2. The CDR3 covers 17 residues. The germline V gene has CDR1 MNHNS and CDR2 SASEGT. V lost 3 bases, J lost 3 bases, and 12 bases stayed unmatched. The DNA of the CDR3 is TGTGCCAGCAGTGATCGGGGACTAGCCGGGAAGGGCTACGAGCAGTACTTC. Its translation is CASSDRGLAGKGYEQYF.

This clone is a singleton in its sample. The identical CDR3 is also encoded by other nucleotide sequences in the sample. The gene calls are TRBV7-9 and TRBJ1-2; possible D gene TRBD1, 5 bases. Trimming stripped 2 bases from V and 7 bases from J, with 8 bases between. Germline loops: CDR1 SEHNR, CDR2 FQNEAQ (reference sequence). The CDR3 contains 12 residues. This CDR3 is CASSLTGGGYTF. Written as DNA, the CDR3 is TGTGCCAGCAGCTTAACGGGGGGTGGCTACACCTTC. The whole variable domain, remainder taken from reference TRBV7-9 and TRBJ1-2, is DTGVSQNPRHKITKRGQNVTFRCDPISEHNRLYWYRQTLGQGPEFLTYFQNEAQLEKSRLLSDRFSAERPKGSFSTLEIQRTEQGDSAMYLCASSLTGGGYTFGSGTRLTVV.

The rearrangement joins TRBV6-6 to TRBJ1-2; 9 bases match TRBD1. After removal of 5 bases from V and 8 bases from J, the junction contained 6 bases not matched to a gene. Germline lookup yields CDR1 MNHNY and CDR2 SVGAGI (reference sequence). The CDR3 contains 13 residues. CDR3 loop: CASSRRQGGGYTF. The CDR3 DNA follows: TGTGCCAGCAGTCGGCGACAGGGGGGGGGCTACACCTTC.

The table lists this clone with a count of one. This chain uses TRBV5-8 with TRBJ1-5, with unresolved D. Germline V CDR1 and CDR2: SGHTS, YDEGEE. The CDR3 consists of 15 residues. V was trimmed by 6 bases and J by 5 bases, leaving 18 bases between them. In DNA, the CDR3 is TGTGCCAGCACCCCTAGAGGGCAGGCGTATCAGCCCCAGCATTTT. Residues: CASTPRGQAYQPQHF.

The chain links TRBV5-4 to TRBJ1-1; possibly TRBD1 for D (5 bases). From germline, CDR1 is SGHNT and CDR2 YYREEE (reference sequence). The V and J ends lost 4 bases and 5 bases respectively, with 21 bases between them. The CDR3 has 16 amino acids. The chain's CDR3 is CASSPGSGAGGTEAFF. CDR3 bases: TGTGCCAGCAGCCCTGGGAGCGGGGCTGGTGGGACTGAAGCTTTCTTT. The complete variable domain, with remaining parts taken from reference TRBV5-4 and TRBJ1-1, reads ETGVTQSPTHLIKTRGQQVTLRCSSQSGHNTVSWYQQALGQGPQFIFQYYREEENGRGNFPPRFSGLQFPNYSSELNVNALELDDSALYLCASSPGSGAGGTEAFFGQGTRLTVV.

The chain uses TRBV19 and TRBJ1-5; TRBD1 aligns across 7 bases. V lost 9 bases, J lost 0 bases, and 8 bases stayed unmatched. The CDR3 totals 15 residues. CDR1 is LNHDA, CDR2 SQIVND, per germline (reference sequence). The CDR3 region is CASRQGRYSNQPQHF. CDR3 bases: TGTGCCAGCAGACAGGGTCGATATAGCAATCAGCCCCAGCATTTT.

This chain joins TRBV5-5 and TRBJ1-6; 8 bases map to TRBD1. CDR1 is SGHKS, CDR2 YYEKEE, per germline (reference sequence). This CDR3 has 15 amino acids. J lost 7 bases, V lost 5 bases, and 8 bases had no gene match. The CDR3 sequence is CASRPGQGGNSPLHF. CDR3 nucleotide sequence: TGTGCCAGCAGACCTGGACAGGGTGGAAATTCACCCCTCCACTTT.

The chain combines TRBV7-2 with TRBJ2-7; 10 positions agree with TRBD1. In germline, CDR1 is SGHTA, CDR2 FQGNSA. V dropped 5 bases and J dropped 6; count of bases not matched to a gene: 7. The CDR3 consists of 14 residues. The chain's CDR3 is CASSPFRTGGEQYF. CDR3 in DNA: TGTGCCAGCAGCCCTTTTAGGACAGGGGGCGAGCAGTACTTC.

This sequence joins TRBV29-1 and TRBJ1-4, with 7 bases matching TRBD1. In germline, CDR1 is SQVTM, CDR2 ANQGSEA. The CDR3 totals 14 residues. V shed 4 bases and J 8 bases; nucleotides not matched to a gene: 10. CDR3 protein: CSVVDPGGDEKLFF. In DNA, the CDR3 is TGCAGCGTTGTAGATCCAGGGGGAGACGAAAAACTGTTTTTT.

The sample holds one count of this clone. V usage is TRBV10-1 and J usage is TRBJ2-3; 10 bases are shared with TRBD2. CDR3 size: 16 residues. V was clipped by 0 bases and J by 5 bases; unmatched bases: 5. Per germline, CDR1 WNHNN and CDR2 SYGVQD (reference sequence). The chain's CDR3 is CASSESQAGGGDTQYF. The CDR3 DNA reads TGCGCCAGCAGTGAGTCTCAAGCGGGGGGGGGAGATACGCAGTATTTT.

The CDR3 DNA is TGTGCCAGCAGCGTGCCGGGACAGTTTAACAATGAGCAGTTCTTC. It translates to CASSVPGQFNNEQFF. The V call is TRBV7-9, the J call TRBJ2-1, with 7 bases lining up with TRBD1. With V trimmed by 5 bases and J by 5 bases, 9 bases remained unmatched. CDR3 size: 15 residues. CDR1 and CDR2 (germline): SEHNR, FQNEAQ (reference sequence).

The rearrangement joins TRBV5-6 to TRBJ2-7; a possible D gene is TRBD2 (5 bases). Between the trimmed V and J ends, which lost 4 bases and 2 bases, there was a span of 7 bases. Germline CDR1 SGHDT, CDR2 YYEEEE. The CDR3 has 12 residues. The CDR3 sequence: CASSAGTYEQYF. CDR3 nucleotide sequence: TGTGCCAGCAGCGCCGGGACCTACGAGCAGTACTTC. Variable domain in full (rest from reference TRBV5-6 and TRBJ2-7): DAGVTQSPTHLIKTRGQQVTLRCSPKSGHDTVSWYQQALGQGPQFIFQYYEEEERQRGNFPDRFSGHQFPNYSSELNVNALLLGDSALYLCASSAGTYEQYFGPGTRLTVT.

The rearrangement joins TRBV10-1 to TRBJ2-3; TRBD1 is a possible D gene (6 bases). V lost 5 bases to trimming and J lost 2 bases, with 14 bases between them. The CDR3 totals 15 residues. The germline V gene encodes CDR1 WNHNN and CDR2 SYGVQD (reference sequence). DNA of the CDR3: TGCGCCAGCAGTTGGGACAAGGCCAACACAGATACGCAGTATTTT. Its translation is CASSWDKANTDTQYF.

This CDR3 reads CSVKTVSSNTIYF. DNA of the CDR3: TGCAGCGTGAAGACAGTCTCCTCAAACACCATATATTTT. The chain carries TRBV29-1 and TRBJ1-3; D is possibly TRBD1 (5 bases). Germline V gives CDR1 SQVTM, CDR2 ANQGSEA. The CDR3 extends over 13 amino acids. Trimming stripped 6 bases from V and 6 bases from J, with 15 bases between.